Below are 16 T cell receptor beta chains sequenced from a single sample in a study of blood T cell repertoires in COVID-19 (dated by TCRdb to about 2020). Library construction relied on the immunoSEQ multiplex PCR assay. TCRdb retrieved this table from immuneACCESS and kept in-frame rearrangements only. Not all clones are present; in checked studies, unresolved V genes account for under half, and no reason is known for the remainder. This sample is represented by around 310,000 clones; approximately 89% of them were singletons. About 9.4% of the sample comes from the top ten. Sample: PBMCs or T cells enriched from blood (not recorded which). The source of these receptors is a woman between 25 and 40 years old who had recovered from COVID-19.

This chain joins TRBV7-9 and TRBJ2-7; TRBD2 matches 7 bases. The CDR3 consists of 17 residues. CDR1 SEHNR and CDR2 FQNEAQ come from the germline V gene (reference sequence). The junction had 14 bases not matched to a gene; V was cut back by 4 bases and J by 2 bases. In DNA form, the CDR3 reads TGTGCCAGCAGCTCTCTGTGGAATAGCGGGCCTACCTACGAGCAGTACTTC. This translates into CASSSLWNSGPTYEQYF.

The genes are TRBV6-5 and TRBJ1-3; D is possibly TRBD1 (6 bases). Per the germline V gene, CDR1 is MNHEY and CDR2 is SVGAGI. Deletions cut 6 bases from V and 4 bases from J, with 10 bases between. The length of the CDR3 is 13 residues. In nucleotides, the CDR3 is TGTGCCAGCAGGATCGACAGGGGAAACACCATATATTTT. Protein: CASRIDRGNTIYF.

The rearrangement uses TRBV19 and TRBJ2-7, with D tentatively TRBD2 (6 bases). The CDR3 runs 15 residues. CDR1 and CDR2 (germline): LNHDA, SQIVND (reference sequence). With 6 bases removed from V and 3 bases from J, the gap between germline ends came to 18 bases. The CDR3 here is CASRGTWRGYYEQYF. CDR3 sequence (DNA): TGTGCCAGTAGAGGGACCTGGCGGGGTTACTACGAGCAGTACTTC.

This clone was observed a few times. This chain joins TRBV3-1 (or the pseudogene TRBV3-2) and TRBJ2-2, with D unclear. The germline CDR1 and CDR2 sequences are LGHDT and YNNKEL (reference sequence). CDR3 length: 14 residues. The V end was cut by 3 bases, the J end by 4 bases, with 9 bases between. The CDR3 sequence is CASSHSAFTGELFF. CDR3 coding DNA: TGTGCCAGCAGCCACTCCGCGTTCACCGGGGAGCTGTTTTTT.

This clone was picked up one time. The rearrangement links TRBV27 to TRBJ1-2; 8 bases line up with TRBD1. Trimming took 8 bases from V and 7 from J; bases not matched to a gene: 3. CDR3 length: 11 residues. From germline, CDR1 is MNHEY and CDR2 SMNVEV (reference sequence). The CDR3 here is CASGQGSGYTF. CDR3 coding DNA: TGTGCCAGCGGACAGGGCTCTGGCTACACCTTC.

The chain links TRBV15 to TRBJ2-1; D is uncertain. V lost 1 base to trimming and J lost 6 bases, with 4 bases between them. Germline values: CDR1 LNHNV, CDR2 YYDKDF (reference sequence). CDR3 length equals 12 residues. DNA for the CDR3: TGTGCCACCAGCAGAGTCCTCAATGAGCAGTTCTTC. This encodes CATSRVLNEQFF. The full variable domain, completed using reference TRBV15 and TRBJ2-1, is DAMVIQNPRYQVTQFGKPVTLSCSQTLNHNVMYWYQQKSSQAPKLLFHYYDKDFNNEADTPDNFQSRRPNTSFCFLDIRSPGLGDTAMYLCATSRVLNEQFFGPGTRLTVL.

The chain employs TRBV15 and TRBJ2-1, with D possibly TRBD1 on 6 matching bases. The germline CDR1 and CDR2 sequences are LNHNV and YYDKDF (reference sequence). The CDR3 runs to 16 residues. The V gene lost 4 bases and the J gene lost 3 bases, with 16 bases spanning the gap. The CDR3 protein is CATSNPQRGFYNEQFF. As DNA, the CDR3 is TGTGCCACCAGCAATCCACAAAGGGGGTTCTACAATGAGCAGTTCTTC.

The chain employs TRBV19 and TRBJ2-2; the D gene is possibly TRBD1 (7 bases). Trimming left V 11 bases short and J 0 bases short, with 13 bases between. This CDR3 is built from 14 residues. Per the germline V gene, CDR1 is LNHDA and CDR2 is SQIVND (reference sequence). CDR3 DNA: TGTGCCGGGGGGACAGACGCGAACACCGGGGAGCTGTTTTTT. Translating gives CAGGTDANTGELFF.

This rearrangement joins TRBV6-1 to TRBJ2-5, with 7 bases fitting TRBD1. This CDR3 contains 15 residues. Germline trimming cut 1 base from V and 1 base from J; bases unmatched to any gene: 3. Looked up from germline, CDR1 is MNHNS and CDR2 is SASEGT. This CDR3 is CASSEVAGGQETQYF. CDR3 DNA sequence: TGTGCCAGCAGTGAAGTTGCAGGGGGCCAAGAGACCCAGTACTTC.

The CDR3 here is CASSYHTQGQETQYF. Here the CDR3 DNA reads TGTGCCAGCAGTTACCATACCCAGGGCCAAGAGACCCAGTACTTC. This chain uses TRBV6-2 or TRBV6-3 with TRBJ2-5, with TRBD1 as a possible D gene (5 bases). The V end was cut by 2 bases, the J end by 1 base, with 11 bases between. The CDR3 consists of 15 residues. Germline CDR1 MNHEY, CDR2 SVGEGT.

The gene calls are TRBV29-1 and TRBJ2-3; maybe TRBD1 (5 bases). V dropped 7 bases and J dropped 3 bases, with 14 bases sitting between them. This CDR3 is built from 13 residues. Germline CDR1 reads SQVTM; CDR2 reads ANQGSEA. The CDR3 DNA is TGCAGCGCAAGCCTGACAGCAACAGATACGCAGTATTTT. Protein sequence: CSASLTATDTQYF.

The V and J genes are TRBV5-6 and TRBJ2-6; the match to TRBD1 covers 7 bases. J was trimmed by 2 bases and V by 6 bases; bases with no gene match: 17. This CDR3 is 19 amino acids long. Germline CDR1 and CDR2: SGHDT and YYEEEE. CDR3 coding DNA: TGTGCCAGCATTTTTCTATTGGAAGGGGGCAAGGCTGGGGCCAACGTCCTGACTTTC. Residues: CASIFLLEGGKAGANVLTF.

The gene calls are TRBV6-5 and TRBJ2-7, with 8 bases fitting TRBD2. From germline, CDR1 is MNHEY and CDR2 SVGAGI. The V and J ends lost 2 bases and 2 bases, in that order; junction bases with no gene match: 8. This CDR3 comprises 16 residues. Written as DNA, the CDR3 is TGTGCCAGCAGTTACCCAGAAAGCGGGAGACCCTACGAGCAGTACTTC. This sequence encodes CASSYPESGRPYEQYF.

This clone was detected once. The chain is built from TRBV12-5 and TRBJ1-5; 9 bases align to TRBD1. With 4 bases clipped from V and 1 base from J, the junction kept 11 bases outside the gene matches. The CDR3 runs to 18 residues. CDR1 is LGHNT, CDR2 FRNRAP, per germline. In nucleotides, the CDR3 is TGTGCTAGTGGTTACCCCGGGACAGGGATAGGAAGCAATCAGCCCCAGCATTTT. It encodes CASGYPGTGIGSNQPQHF.

This chain connects TRBV18 to TRBJ1-2, with no clear D. The CDR3 loop spans 13 amino acids. The germline gives CDR1 KGHSH, CDR2 LQKENI. Trimming removed 3 bases at V and 2 bases at J, with 7 bases between. CDR3 DNA sequence: TGTGCCAGCTCACCCTCGACAAACTATGGCTACACCTTC. Its protein is CASSPSTNYGYTF.

The chain links TRBV25-1 to TRBJ1-2, with D unclear. This CDR3 is built from 13 residues. The V end lost 4 bases, the J end lost 4 bases, and 10 bases lay between the germline ends. Per germline, CDR1 MGHDK and CDR2 SYGVNS. CDR3 sequence (DNA): TGTGCCAGCAGTGTTGGAGTAGGCTATGGCTACACCTTC. As protein: CASSVGVGYGYTF.